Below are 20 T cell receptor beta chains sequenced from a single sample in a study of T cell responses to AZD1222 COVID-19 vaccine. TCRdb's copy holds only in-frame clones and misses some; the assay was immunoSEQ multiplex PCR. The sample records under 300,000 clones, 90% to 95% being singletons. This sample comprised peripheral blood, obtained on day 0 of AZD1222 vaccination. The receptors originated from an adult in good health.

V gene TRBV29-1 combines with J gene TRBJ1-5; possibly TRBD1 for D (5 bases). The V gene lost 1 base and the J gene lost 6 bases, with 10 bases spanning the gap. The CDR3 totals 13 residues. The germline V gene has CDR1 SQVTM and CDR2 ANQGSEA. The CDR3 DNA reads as TGCAGCGTTGAAGTACAGGATGGTCAGCCCCAGCATTTT. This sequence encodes CSVEVQDGQPQHF.

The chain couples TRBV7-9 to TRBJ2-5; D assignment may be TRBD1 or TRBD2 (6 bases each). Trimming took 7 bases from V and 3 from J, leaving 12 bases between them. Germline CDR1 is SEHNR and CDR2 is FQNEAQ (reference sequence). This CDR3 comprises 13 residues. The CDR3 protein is CASNWGAEETQYF. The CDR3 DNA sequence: TGTGCCAGCAATTGGGGGGCAGAAGAGACCCAGTACTTC.

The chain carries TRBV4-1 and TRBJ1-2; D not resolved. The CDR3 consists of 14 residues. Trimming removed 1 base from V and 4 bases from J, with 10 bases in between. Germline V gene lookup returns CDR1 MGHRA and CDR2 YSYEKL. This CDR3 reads CASSQGGTVYGYTF. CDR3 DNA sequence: TGCGCCAGCAGCCAAGGAGGCACAGTCTATGGCTACACCTTC.

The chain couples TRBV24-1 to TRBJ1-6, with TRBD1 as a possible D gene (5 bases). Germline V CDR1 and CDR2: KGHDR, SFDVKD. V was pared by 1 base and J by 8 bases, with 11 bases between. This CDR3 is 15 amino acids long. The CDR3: CATSDFFGGDSPLHF. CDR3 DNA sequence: TGTGCCACCAGTGATTTTTTTGGGGGGGATTCACCCCTCCACTTT.

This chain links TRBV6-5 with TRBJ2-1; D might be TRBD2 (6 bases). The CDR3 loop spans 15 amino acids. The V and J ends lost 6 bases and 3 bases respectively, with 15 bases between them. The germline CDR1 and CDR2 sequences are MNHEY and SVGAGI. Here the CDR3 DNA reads TGTGCCAGCAGCCGTGGAGGGACCAACTACAATGAGCAGTTCTTC. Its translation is CASSRGGTNYNEQFF.

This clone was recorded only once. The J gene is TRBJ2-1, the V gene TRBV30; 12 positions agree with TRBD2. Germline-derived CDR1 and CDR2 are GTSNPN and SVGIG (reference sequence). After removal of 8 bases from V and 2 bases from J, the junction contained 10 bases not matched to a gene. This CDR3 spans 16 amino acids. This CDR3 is CARTRTSGTAYNEQFF. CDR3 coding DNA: TGTGCCCGGACCCGGACTAGCGGGACAGCCTACAATGAGCAGTTCTTC.

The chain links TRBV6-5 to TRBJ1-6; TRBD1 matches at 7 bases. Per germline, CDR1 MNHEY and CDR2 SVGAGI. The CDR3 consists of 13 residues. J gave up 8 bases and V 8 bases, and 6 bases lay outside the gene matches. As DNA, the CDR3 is TGTGCCAGCGTGGGCCAGGGGGATTCACCCCTCCACTTT. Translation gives CASVGQGDSPLHF.

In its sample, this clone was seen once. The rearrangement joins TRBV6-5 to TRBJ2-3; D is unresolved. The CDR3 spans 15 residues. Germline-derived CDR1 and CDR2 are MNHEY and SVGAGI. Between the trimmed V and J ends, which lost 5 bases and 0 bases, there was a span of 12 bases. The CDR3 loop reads CASSTKGPSTDTQYF. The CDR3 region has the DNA TGTGCCAGCAGTACCAAGGGTCCGAGCACAGATACGCAGTATTTT.

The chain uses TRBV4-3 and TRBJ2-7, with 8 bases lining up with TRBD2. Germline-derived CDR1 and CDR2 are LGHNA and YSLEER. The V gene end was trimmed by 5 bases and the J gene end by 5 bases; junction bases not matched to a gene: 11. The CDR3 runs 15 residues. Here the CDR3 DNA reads TGCGCCAGCAGCGGGGGGGCGGGAGGAAAAAACGAGCAGTACTTC. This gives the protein CASSGGAGGKNEQYF.

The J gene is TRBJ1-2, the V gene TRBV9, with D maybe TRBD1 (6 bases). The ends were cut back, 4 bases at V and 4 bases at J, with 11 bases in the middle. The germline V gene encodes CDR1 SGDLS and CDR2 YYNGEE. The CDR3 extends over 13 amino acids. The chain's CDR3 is CASSPLGAYGYTF. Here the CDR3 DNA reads TGTGCCAGCAGCCCCTTGGGGGCCTATGGCTACACCTTC. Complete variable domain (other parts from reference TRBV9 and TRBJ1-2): DSGVTQTPKHLITATGQRVTLRCSPRSGDLSVYWYQQSLDQGLQFLIQYYNGEERAKGNILERFSAQQFPDLHSELNLSSLELGDSALYFCASSPLGAYGYTFGSGTRLTVV.

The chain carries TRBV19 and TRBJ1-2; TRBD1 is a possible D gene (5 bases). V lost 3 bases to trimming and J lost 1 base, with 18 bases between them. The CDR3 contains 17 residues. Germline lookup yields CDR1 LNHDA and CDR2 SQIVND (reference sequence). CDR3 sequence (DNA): TGTGCCAGTAGTATGACCGGTGGGGACGTCCTTAACTATGGCTACACCTTC. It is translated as CASSMTGGDVLNYGYTF.

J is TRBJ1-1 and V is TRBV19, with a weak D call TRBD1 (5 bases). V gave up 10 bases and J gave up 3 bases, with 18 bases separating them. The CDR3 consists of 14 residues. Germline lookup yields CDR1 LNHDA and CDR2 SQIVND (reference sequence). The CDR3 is CATTGRGWDTEAFF. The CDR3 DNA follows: TGTGCCACTACGGGACGGGGATGGGACACTGAAGCTTTCTTT.

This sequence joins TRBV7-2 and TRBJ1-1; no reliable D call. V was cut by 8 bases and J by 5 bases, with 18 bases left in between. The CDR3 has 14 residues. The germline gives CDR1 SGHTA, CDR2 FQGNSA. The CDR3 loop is CASSPPGGRTEAFF. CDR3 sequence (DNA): TGTGCCAGCTCCCCCCCCGGAGGGCGGACTGAAGCTTTCTTT.

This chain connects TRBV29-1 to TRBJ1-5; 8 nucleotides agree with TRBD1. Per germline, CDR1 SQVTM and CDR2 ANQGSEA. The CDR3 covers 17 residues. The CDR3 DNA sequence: TGCAGTGACGGGACCGGGACAGGAGGTTTTAGCAATCAGCCCCAGCATTTT. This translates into CSDGTGTGGFSNQPQHF.

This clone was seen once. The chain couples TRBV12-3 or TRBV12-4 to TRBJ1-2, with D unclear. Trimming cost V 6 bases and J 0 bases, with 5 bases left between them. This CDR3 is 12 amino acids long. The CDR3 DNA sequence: TGTGCCAGCAGCGGGTCTAACTATGGCTACACCTTC. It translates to CASSGSNYGYTF.

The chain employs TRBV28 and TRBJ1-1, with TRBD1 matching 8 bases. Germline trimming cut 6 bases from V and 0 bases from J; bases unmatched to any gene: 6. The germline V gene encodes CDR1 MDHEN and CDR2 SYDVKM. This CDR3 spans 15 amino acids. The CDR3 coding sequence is TGTGCCAGCAGCCCTCGGACAGGGATGAACACTGAAGCTTTCTTT. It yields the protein CASSPRTGMNTEAFF.

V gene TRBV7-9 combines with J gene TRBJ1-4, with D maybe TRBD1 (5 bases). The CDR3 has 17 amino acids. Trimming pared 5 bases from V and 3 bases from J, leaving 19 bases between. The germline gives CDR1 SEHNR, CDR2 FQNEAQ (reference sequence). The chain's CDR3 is CASSPEVQGRANEKLFF. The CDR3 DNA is TGTGCCAGCAGCCCAGAGGTCCAGGGTAGGGCTAATGAAAAACTGTTTTTT.

The CDR3 loop is CSVTGTGMYEQYF. The CDR3 nucleotides are TGCAGCGTCACCGGGACAGGGATGTACGAGCAGTACTTC. The chain recombines TRBV29-1 with TRBJ2-7, with TRBD1 matching 9 bases. The germline V gene has CDR1 SQVTM and CDR2 ANQGSEA. The CDR3 is 13 amino acids. After removal of 6 bases from V and 4 bases from J, the junction contained 7 bases not matched to a gene.

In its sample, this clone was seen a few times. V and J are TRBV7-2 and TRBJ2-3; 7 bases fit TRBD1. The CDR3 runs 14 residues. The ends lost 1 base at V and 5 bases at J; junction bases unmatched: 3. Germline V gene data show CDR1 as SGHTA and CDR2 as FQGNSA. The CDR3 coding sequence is TGTGCCAGCAGCTTAGGAGGGGGCAGAGATACGCAGTATTTT. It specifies CASSLGGGRDTQYF.

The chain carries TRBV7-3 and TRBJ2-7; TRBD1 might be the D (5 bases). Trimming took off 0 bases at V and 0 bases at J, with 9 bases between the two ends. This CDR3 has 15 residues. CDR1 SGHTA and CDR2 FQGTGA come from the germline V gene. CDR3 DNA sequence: TGTGCCAGCAGCTTAACGGGCAGGGCCTCCTACGAGCAGTACTTC. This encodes CASSLTGRASYEQYF.